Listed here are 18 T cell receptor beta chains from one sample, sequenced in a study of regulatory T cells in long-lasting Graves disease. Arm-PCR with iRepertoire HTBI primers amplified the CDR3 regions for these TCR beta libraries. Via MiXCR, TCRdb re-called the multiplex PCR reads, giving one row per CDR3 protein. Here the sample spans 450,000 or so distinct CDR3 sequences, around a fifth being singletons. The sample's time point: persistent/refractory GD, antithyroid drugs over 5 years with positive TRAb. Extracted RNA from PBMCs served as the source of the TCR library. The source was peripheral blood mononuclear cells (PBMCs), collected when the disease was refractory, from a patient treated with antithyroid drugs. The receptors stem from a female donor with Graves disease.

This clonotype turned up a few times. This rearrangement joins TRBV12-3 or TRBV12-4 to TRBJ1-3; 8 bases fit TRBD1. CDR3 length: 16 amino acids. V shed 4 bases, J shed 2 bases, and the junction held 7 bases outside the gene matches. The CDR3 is CASSSYRGTAGNTIYF. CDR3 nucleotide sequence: TGTGCCAGCAGTTCATACAGGGGGACCGCTGGAAACACCATATATTTT.

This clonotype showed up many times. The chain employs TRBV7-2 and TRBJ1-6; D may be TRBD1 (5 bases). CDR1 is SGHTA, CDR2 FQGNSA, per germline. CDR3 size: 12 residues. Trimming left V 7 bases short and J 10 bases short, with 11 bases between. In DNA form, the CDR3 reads TGTGCCAGCACCTTCCAGGGCTCACCCCTCCACTTT. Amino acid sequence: CASTFQGSPLHF.

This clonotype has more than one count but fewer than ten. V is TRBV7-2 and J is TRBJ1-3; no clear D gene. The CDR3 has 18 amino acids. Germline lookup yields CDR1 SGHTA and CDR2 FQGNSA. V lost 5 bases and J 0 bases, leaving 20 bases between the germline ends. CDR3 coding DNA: TGTGCCAGCAGCATCGACACCGGCCCCTACGTCTCTGGAAACACCATATATTTT. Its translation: CASSIDTGPYVSGNTIYF. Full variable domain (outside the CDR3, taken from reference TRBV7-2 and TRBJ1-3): GAGVSQSPSNKVTEKGKDVELRCDPISGHTALYWYRQSLGQGLEFLIYFQGNSAPDKSGLPSDRFSAERTGGSVSTLTIQRTQQEDSAVYLCASSIDTGPYVSGNTIYFGEGSWLTVV.

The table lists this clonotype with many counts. DNA for the CDR3: TGTGCCAGCAGCCCAAGAGCCCTGGGGGGCTACACCTTC. The encoded protein is CASSPRALGGYTF. The gene calls are TRBV7-2 and TRBJ1-2; D remains unclear. Between the trimmed V and J ends, which lost 5 bases and 8 bases, there was a span of 15 bases. Germline V gene lookup returns CDR1 SGHTA and CDR2 FQGNSA. This CDR3 has 13 amino acids.

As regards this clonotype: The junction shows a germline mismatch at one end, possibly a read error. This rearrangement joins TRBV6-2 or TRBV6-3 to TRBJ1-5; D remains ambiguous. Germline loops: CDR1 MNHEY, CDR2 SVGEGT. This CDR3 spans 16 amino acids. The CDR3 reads CASSSYPERVNKPQHF. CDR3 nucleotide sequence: TGTGCCAGCAGTTCATACCCCGAAAGGGTCAATAAGCCCCAGCATTTT.

The CDR3, as DNA: TGTGCCAGCAGGGGACTAGCGGGAGGGTCATACGAGCAGTACTTC. This codes for CASRGLAGGSYEQYF. The gene calls are TRBV6-1 and TRBJ2-7; 16 bases agree with TRBD2. The junction had 3 bases not matched to a gene; V was cut back by 6 bases and J by 4 bases. The CDR3 is 15 amino acids. Germline V lookup: CDR1 MNHNS, CDR2 SASEGT.

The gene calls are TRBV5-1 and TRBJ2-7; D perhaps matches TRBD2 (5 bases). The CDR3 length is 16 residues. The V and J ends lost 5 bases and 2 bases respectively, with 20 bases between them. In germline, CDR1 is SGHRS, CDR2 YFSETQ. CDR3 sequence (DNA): TGCGCCAGCAGAATTCTCCCGGCTAGCCAAACCTACGAGCAGTACTTC. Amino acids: CASRILPASQTYEQYF. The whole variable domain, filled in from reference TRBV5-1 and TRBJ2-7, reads KAGVTQTPRYLIKTRGQQVTLSCSPISGHRSVSWYQQTPGQGLQFLFEYFSETQRNKGNFPGRFSGRQFSNSRSEMNVSTLELGDSALYLCASRILPASQTYEQYFGPGTRLTVT.

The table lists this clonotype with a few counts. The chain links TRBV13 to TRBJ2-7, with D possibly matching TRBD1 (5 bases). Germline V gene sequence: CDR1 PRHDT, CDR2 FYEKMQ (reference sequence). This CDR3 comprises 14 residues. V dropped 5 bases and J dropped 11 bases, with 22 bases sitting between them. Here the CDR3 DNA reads TGTGCCAGCAGCCAAGGGGTCCCCCACGAGCAGGAGTACTTC. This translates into CASSQGVPHEQEYF.

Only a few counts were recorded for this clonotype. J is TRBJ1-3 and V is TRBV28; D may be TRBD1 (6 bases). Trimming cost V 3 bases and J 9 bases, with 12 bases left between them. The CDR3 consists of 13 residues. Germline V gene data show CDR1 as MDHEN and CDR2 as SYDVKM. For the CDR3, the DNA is TGTGCCAGCAGTTTCCTCAGGGGCGCCACCATATATTTT. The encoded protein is CASSFLRGATIYF.

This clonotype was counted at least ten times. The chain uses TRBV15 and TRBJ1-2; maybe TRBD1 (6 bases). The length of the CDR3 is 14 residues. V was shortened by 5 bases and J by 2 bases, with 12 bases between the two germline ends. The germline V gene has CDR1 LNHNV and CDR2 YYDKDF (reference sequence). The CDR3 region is CATSGQQGNYGYTF. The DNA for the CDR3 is TGTGCCACCAGCGGTCAACAGGGAAACTATGGCTACACCTTC.

The CDR3 reads CASSSGRAKNIQYF. CDR3 bases: TGTGCCAGCAGTTCAGGGAGGGCCAAAAACATTCAGTACTTC. This rearrangement joins TRBV28 to TRBJ2-4, with D possibly being TRBD2 (6 bases). V lost 4 bases to trimming and J lost 1 base, with 8 bases between them. The length of the CDR3 is 14 residues. From germline, CDR1 is MDHEN and CDR2 SYDVKM.

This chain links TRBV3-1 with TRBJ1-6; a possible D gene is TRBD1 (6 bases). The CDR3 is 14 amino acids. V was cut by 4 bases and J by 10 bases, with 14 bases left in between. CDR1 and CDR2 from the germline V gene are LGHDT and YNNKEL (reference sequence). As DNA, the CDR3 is TGTGCCAGCAGCCCCGGGACATACGGGTCACCCCTCCACTTT. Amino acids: CASSPGTYGSPLHF.

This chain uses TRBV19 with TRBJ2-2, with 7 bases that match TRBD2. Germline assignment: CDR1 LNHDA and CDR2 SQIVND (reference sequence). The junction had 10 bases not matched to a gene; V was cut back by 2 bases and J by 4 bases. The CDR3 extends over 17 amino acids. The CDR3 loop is CASSISVGGRGTGELFF. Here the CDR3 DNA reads TGTGCCAGTAGTATAAGCGTAGGAGGGAGGGGCACCGGGGAGCTGTTTTTT.

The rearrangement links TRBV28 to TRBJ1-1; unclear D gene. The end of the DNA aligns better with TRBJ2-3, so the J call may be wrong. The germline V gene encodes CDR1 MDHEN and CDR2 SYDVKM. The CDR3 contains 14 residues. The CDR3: CASSLVQAYNTQYF. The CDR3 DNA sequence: TGTGCCAGCAGTTTGGTGCAGGCTTACAATACGCAGTATTTT.

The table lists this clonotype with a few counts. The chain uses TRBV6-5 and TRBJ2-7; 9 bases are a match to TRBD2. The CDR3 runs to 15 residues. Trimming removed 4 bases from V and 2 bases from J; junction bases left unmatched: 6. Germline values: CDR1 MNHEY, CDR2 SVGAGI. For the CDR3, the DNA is TGTGCCAGCAGTTCGGGACTAGCTGAAGCCTACGAGCAGTACTTC. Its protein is CASSSGLAEAYEQYF.

CDR3 in DNA: TGTGCCAGCAGCTTGGGGTTGGGGACCCAGTACTTC. It codes for CASSLGLGTQYF. The chain is built from TRBV5-8 and TRBJ2-5; D gene unclear. Germline CDR1 is SGHTS and CDR2 is YDEGEE. CDR3 size: 12 residues. Trimming shortened V by 0 bases and J by 7 bases, and 7 bases separated the two germline ends. Variable domain in full (rest from reference TRBV5-8 and TRBJ2-5): EAGVTQSPTHLIKTRGQQATLRCSPISGHTSVYWYQQALGLGLQFLLWYDEGEERNRGNFPPRFSGRQFPNYSSELNVNALELEDSALYLCASSLGLGTQYFGPGTRLLVL.

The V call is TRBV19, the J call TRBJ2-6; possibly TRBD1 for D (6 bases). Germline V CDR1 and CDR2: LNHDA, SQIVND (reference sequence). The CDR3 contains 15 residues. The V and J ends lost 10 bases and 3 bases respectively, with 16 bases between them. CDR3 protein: CANPSGTHGANVLTF. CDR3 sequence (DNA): TGTGCCAACCCTTCCGGGACACATGGGGCCAACGTCCTGACTTTC. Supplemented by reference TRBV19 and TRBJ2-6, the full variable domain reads DGGITQSPKYLFRKEGQNVTLSCEQNLNHDAMYWYRQDPGQGLRLIYYSQIVNDFQKGDIAEGYSVSREKKESFPLTVTSAQKNPTAFYLCANPSGTHGANVLTFGAGSRLTVL.

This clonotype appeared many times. In nucleotides, the CDR3 is TGTGCCAGCAGTTCCGGGGGCAGGGATGAAGCTTTCTTT. Translated, it gives CASSSGGRDEAFF. The chain is built from TRBV28 and TRBJ1-1, with a possible D match to TRBD1 (6 bases). There are 13 residues in the CDR3. CDR1 is MDHEN, CDR2 SYDVKM, per germline. Trimming removed 4 bases from V and 7 bases from J, with 13 bases in between.